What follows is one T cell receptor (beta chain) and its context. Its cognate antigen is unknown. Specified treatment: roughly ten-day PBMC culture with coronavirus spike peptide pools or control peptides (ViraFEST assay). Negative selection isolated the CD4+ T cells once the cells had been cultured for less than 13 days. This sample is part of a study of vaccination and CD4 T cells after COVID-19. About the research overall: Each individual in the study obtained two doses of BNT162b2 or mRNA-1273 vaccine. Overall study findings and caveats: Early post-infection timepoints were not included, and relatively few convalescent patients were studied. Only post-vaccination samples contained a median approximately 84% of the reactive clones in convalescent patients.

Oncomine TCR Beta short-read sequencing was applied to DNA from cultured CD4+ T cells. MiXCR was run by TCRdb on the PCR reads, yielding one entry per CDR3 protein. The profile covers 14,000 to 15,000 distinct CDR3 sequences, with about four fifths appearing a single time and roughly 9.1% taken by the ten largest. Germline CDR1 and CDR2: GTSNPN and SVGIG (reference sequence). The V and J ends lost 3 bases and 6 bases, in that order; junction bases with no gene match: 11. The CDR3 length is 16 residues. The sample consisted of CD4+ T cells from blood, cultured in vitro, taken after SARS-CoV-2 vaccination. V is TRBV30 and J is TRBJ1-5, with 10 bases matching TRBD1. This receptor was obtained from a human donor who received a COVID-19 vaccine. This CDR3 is CAWSAPGQGLPQPQHF. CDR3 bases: TGTGCCTGGAGCGCACCGGGACAGGGGCTACCTCAGCCCCAGCATTTT. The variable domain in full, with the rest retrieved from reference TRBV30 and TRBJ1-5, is SQTIHQWPATLVQPVGSPLSLECTVEGTSNPNLYWYRQAAGRGLQLLFYSVGIGQISSEVPQNLSASRPQDRQFILSSKKLLLSDSGFYLCAWSAPGQGLPQPQHFGDGTRLSIL.